This TCR beta chain stems from a study of technical replicates of blood from several donors. Sequencing was performed with immunoSEQ multiplex PCR; in TCRdb, only in-frame clones are kept and a portion is missing. The sample holds about 8,000 clones, 85% to 90% seen once. Per germline, CDR1 GTSNPN and CDR2 SVGIG (reference sequence). The V end lost 2 bases, the J end lost 1 base, and 12 bases lay between the germline ends. This CDR3 spans 15 amino acids. The sequenced material came from PBMCs. This sequence was found in a human donor in good health. The chain joins TRBV30 to TRBJ2-1; D not resolved. The CDR3 bases are TGTGCCTGGAGTCCCCAGGAAAGGTCCTACAATGAGCAGTTCTTC. Amino acid sequence: CAWSPQERSYNEQFF.